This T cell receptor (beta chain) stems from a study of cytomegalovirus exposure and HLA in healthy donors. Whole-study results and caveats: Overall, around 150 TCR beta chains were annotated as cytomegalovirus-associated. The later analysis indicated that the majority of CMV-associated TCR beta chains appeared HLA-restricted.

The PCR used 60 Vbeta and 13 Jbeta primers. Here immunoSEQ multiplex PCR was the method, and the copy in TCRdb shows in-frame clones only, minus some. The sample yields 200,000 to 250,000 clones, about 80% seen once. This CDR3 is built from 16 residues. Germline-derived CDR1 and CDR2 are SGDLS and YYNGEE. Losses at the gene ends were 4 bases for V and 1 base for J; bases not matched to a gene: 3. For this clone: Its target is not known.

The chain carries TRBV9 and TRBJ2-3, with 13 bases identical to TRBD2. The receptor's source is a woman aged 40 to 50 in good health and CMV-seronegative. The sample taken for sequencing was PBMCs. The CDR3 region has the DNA TGTGCCAGCAGCCTGACTAGCGGGGGGCGCACAGATACGCAGTATTTT. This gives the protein CASSLTSGGRTDTQYF.